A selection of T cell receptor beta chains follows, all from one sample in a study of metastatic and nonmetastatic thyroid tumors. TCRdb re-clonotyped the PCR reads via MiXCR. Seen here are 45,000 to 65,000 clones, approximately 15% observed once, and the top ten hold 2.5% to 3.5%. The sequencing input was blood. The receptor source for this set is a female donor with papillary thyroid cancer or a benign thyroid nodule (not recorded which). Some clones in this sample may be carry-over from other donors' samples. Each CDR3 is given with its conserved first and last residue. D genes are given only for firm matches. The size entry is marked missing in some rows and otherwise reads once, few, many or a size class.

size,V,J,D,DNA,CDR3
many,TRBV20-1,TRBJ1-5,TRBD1,TGCAGTGCTGGGGGACAGGGGAGGCTAGGCAATCAGCCCCAGCATTTT,CSAGGQGRLGNQPQHF
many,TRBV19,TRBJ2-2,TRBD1,TGTGCCAGTAGGGACAGGGGGCCGGACACCGGGGAGCTGTTTTTT,CASRDRGPDTGELFF
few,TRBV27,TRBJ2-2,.,TGTGCCAGCAGTGTACATGGGATATATTCCGGGGAGCTGTTTTTT,CASSVHGIYSGELFF
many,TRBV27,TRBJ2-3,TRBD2,TGTGCCAGCAGGGGCTCGGGCGGGAGGAGCACAGATACGCAGTATTTT,CASRGSGGRSTDTQYF
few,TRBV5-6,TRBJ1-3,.,TGTGCCAGCAGCTTGGCCGGACAGGGAAACACCATATATTTT,CASSLAGQGNTIYF
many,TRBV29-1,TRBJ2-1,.,TGCAGCGTTGAAGATCGGGCGAGATCGCCTGAGCAGTTCTTC,CSVEDRARSPEQFF
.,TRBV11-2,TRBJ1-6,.,TGTGCCAGCAGCTTAAAGCAGGGGTGGGGGTTAAATTCACCCCTCCACTTT,CASSLKQGWGLNSPLHF
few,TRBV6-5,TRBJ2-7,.,TGTGCCAGCAGTTACGGGCTGTCTACTCAGTACTTC,CASSYGLSTQYF
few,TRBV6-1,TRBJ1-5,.,TGTGCCAGCAGTGAAGAGGAGGACGGGAACCTTAATCGCCCCCAGCATTTT,CASSEEEDGNLNRPQHF
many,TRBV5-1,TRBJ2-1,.,TGCGCCAGCAGCTTGGTTCTGGATTCCAGCAATGAGCAGTTCTTC,CASSLVLDSSNEQFF
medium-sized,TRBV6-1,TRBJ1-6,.,TGTGCCAGCAGTCCCTGGGGTCCGTGGCAGGGCCATTCACCCCTCCACTTT,CASSPWGPWQGHSPLHF
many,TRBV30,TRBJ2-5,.,TGTGCCTGGGGGGTACCTCGGGAGACCCAGTACTTC,CAWGVPRETQYF
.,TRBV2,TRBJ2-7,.,TGTGCCTCACGGGGTTACGAGCAGTACTTC,CASRGYEQYF
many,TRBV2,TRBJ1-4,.,TGTGCCAGCAGTCACCTCCCGGACCACCTCGGTGAAAAACTGTTTTTT,CASSHLPDHLGEKLFF
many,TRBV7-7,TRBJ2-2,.,TGTGCTAGCAGCCGGGGAATTAACACCGGGGAGCTGTTTTTT,CASSRGINTGELFF
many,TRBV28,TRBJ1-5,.,TGTGCCAGCAGTCTCCCCCAGGGAATGGGAAGCAATCAGCCCCAGCATTTT,CASSLPQGMGSNQPQHF
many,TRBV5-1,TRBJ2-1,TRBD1,TGCGCCAGCAGCTTGGTTACAGGGGCCTACAATGAGCAGTTCTTC,CASSLVTGAYNEQFF
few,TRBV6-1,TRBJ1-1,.,TGTGCCAGCATTGCGGGGGGGCGTCTGACTGAAGCTTTCTTT,CASIAGGRLTEAFF
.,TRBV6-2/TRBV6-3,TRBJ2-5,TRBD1,TGTGCCAGCAGACCCCCGGGGACAGGGGGCCTGGGGACCCAGTACTTC,CASRPPGTGGLGTQYF
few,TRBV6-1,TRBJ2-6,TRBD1,TGTGCCAGCAGTATGACAGGGTCTTGGGCCAACGTCCTGACTTTC,CASSMTGSWANVLTF
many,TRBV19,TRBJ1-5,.,TGTGCCAGTACCCTTCGGGGAACGGGCAATCAGCCCCAGCATTTT,CASTLRGTGNQPQHF
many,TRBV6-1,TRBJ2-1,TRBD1,TGTGCCAGCAACCCAGCGGGACAGGGGAACAATGAGCAGTTCTTC,CASNPAGQGNNEQFF
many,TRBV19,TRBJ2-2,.,TGTGCCAGTACCGGGGTCAGCTTTCACACCGGGGAGCTGTTTTTT,CASTGVSFHTGELFF
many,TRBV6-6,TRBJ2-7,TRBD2,TGTGCCAGCAGTTACTCGTTAATGCGGGAGACTCTAGGCTACGAGCAGTACTTC,CASSYSLMRETLGYEQYF
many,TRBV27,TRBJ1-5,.,TGTGCCAGCAGTTTTCAGGGAAATCAGCCCCAGCATTTT,CASSFQGNQPQHF
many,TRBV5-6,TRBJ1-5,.,TGTGCCAGCAGCTTGGGAGGAGACAATCAGCCCCAGCATTTT,CASSLGGDNQPQHF
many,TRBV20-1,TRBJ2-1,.,TGCAGTGAAGGAAGGGCGGGCGGGAACAATGAGCAGTTCTTC,CSEGRAGGNNEQFF
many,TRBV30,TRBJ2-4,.,TGTGCCTGGAAACACGCTATAGCCAAAAACATTCAGTACTTC,CAWKHAIAKNIQYF
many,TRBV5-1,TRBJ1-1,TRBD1,TGCGCCAGCAGCTTGGAGGGGGCTAAGAACACTGAAGCTTTCTTT,CASSLEGAKNTEAFF
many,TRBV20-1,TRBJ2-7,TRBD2,TGCAGTGCCTTCCTAGCAGCTAGCGGGAGGAAGTACGAGCAGTACTTC,CSAFLAASGRKYEQYF
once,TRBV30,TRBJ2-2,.,TGTGCCTGGAGTACACTAGCTGGACCACGGGAGCTGTTTTTT,CAWSTLAGPRELFF
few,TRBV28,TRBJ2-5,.,TGTGCCAGCAGTTTAGGGGGGGCCCAAGAGACCCAGTACTTC,CASSLGGAQETQYF
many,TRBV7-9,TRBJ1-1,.,TGTGCCAGCAGCGCCCCAGCGTATAACACTGAAGCTTTCTTT,CASSAPAYNTEAFF
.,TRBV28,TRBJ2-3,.,TGTGCCAGCATTATGGACTCTAGCTACGCAGATACGCAGTATTTT,CASIMDSSYADTQYF
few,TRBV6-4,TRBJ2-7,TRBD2,TGTGCCAGCAGTGGACTAGCGGGAGTACGAAGCTACGAGCAGTACTTC,CASSGLAGVRSYEQYF
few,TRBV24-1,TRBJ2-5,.,TGTGCCACCAGTGATTTTCGGAGGGAGCGCACAGAGACGCAGTACTTC,CATSDFRRERTETQYF
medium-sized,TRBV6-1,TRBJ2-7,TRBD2,TGTGCCAGCAGTTCCACCCGAAGTAGCGGGAGACTGCGCGAGCAGTACTTC,CASSSTRSSGRLREQYF
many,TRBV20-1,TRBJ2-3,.,TGCAGTGCCAAGGGGACCTCCGCGAGCACAGATACGCAGTATTTT,CSAKGTSASTDTQYF
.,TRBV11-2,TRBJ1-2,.,TGTGCCAGCAGCTTAGATACGGGGATGAGTCGGGGCTACACCTTC,CASSLDTGMSRGYTF
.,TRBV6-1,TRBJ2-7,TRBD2,TGTGCCAGCAGTGAAACCACTAGCGGGGGGAGCGAGCAGTACTTC,CASSETTSGGSEQYF
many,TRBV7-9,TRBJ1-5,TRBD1,TGTGCCAGCAGCCATTGGACAGGCGCCACCCTGGGGAATCAGCCCCAGCATTTT,CASSHWTGATLGNQPQHF
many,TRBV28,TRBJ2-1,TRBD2,TGTGCCAGCAGTTTATTAACTAGCGGGATCAATGAGCAGTTCTTC,CASSLLTSGINEQFF
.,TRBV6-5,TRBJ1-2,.,TGTGCCAGCAGTTACTTTTTTGACTACACCTTC,CASSYFFDYTF
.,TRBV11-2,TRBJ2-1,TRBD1,TGTGCCAGCAGCTCCGTCCGGGTGGGGACAGGGGGCTTCATGGAGCAGTTCTTC,CASSSVRVGTGGFMEQFF
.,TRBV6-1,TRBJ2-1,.,TGTGCCAGCATCCCCCCCCGGATCTCCTACAATGAGCAGTTCTTC,CASIPPRISYNEQFF